Included here is one T cell receptor beta chain sequence, with context. The antigen is undetermined. cDNA libraries for TCR alpha and TCR beta, carrying sample barcodes and UMIs, came from 5'RACE with constant-segment primers. TCRdb reprocessed the 5' RACE reads via MiXCR and lists one record per CDR3 protein. The sample yields 550,000 to 600,000 distinct CDR3 sequences, less than 25% seen once. Trimming stripped 2 bases from V and 0 bases from J, with 14 bases between. Germline V gene lookup returns CDR1 SNHLY and CDR2 FYNNEI. The CDR3 extends over 17 amino acids. This entry is derived from a study of T-cell memory formation after mild COVID-19. Whole-study context: Clusters of TCRs were largely donor specific.

Study-wide findings and caveats: Researchers report contracting CD4+ clones mostly in CM and EM, with CD8+ clones in EMRA. Clones that contracted from day 15 to 85 were balanced CD4/CD8, while later expanders leaned CD4+.

The V and J genes are TRBV2 and TRBJ1-5; D is unresolved. This TCR was sampled from an adult woman who had mild COVID-19 (a few samples of this study predate the infection). Cell type and time point are not known. The sequenced sample consisted of PBMCs or a T cell subset sorted from them (not recorded which). The CDR3 loop reads CASSELMVRDSNQPQHF. The CDR3 nucleotides are TGTGCCAGCAGTGAATTAATGGTGAGGGATAGCAATCAGCCCCAGCATTTT.